What follows are 30 T cell receptor beta chains derived from one specimen sequenced in a study of somatic mutations in cytotoxic T cells in rheumatoid arthritis. Here immunoSEQ multiplex PCR was the method, and the copy in TCRdb shows in-frame clones only, minus some. The sample lists 13,000 to 15,000 clones, around 90% occurring once. The sample taken for sequencing was CD4+ T cells sorted from blood. These receptor sequences come from a man between 65 and 79 years old with rheumatoid arthritis.

The CDR3, as DNA: TGTGCCAGCAACCCGGGACTAGCAAATTACAATGAGCAGTTCTTC. Translated, it gives CASNPGLANYNEQFF. The rearrangement joins TRBV6-5 to TRBJ2-1, with 9 bases aligning to TRBD2. The CDR3 extends over 15 amino acids. V shed 7 bases and J 4 bases; nucleotides not matched to a gene: 8. CDR1 and CDR2 (germline): MNHEY, SVGAGI.

This clone has just a few counts. The chain has TRBV29-1 and TRBJ1-2; 8 bases map to TRBD1. Germline CDR1 SQVTM, CDR2 ANQGSEA. With 5 bases clipped from V and 3 bases from J, the junction kept 5 bases outside the gene matches. This CDR3 has 13 residues. DNA of the CDR3: TGCAGCGTTCGTACAGGGGGTCACTATGGCTACACCTTC. It is translated as CSVRTGGHYGYTF. The complete variable domain, with remaining parts taken from reference TRBV29-1 and TRBJ1-2, reads SAVISQKPSRDICQRGTSLTIQCQVDSQVTMMFWYRQQPGQSLTLIATANQGSEATYESGFVIDKFPISRPNLTFSTLTVSNMSPEDSSIYLCSVRTGGHYGYTFGSGTRLTVV.

This chain links TRBV7-3 with TRBJ2-1; 11 nucleotides align to TRBD2. Germline CDR1 and CDR2: SGHTA and FQGTGA. The V and J ends lost 5 bases and 8 bases, in that order; junction bases with no gene match: 11. This CDR3 contains 16 residues. Written as DNA, the CDR3 is TGTGCCAGCAGCCAGGCCGGGACTAGCGGAGGTTATGAGCAGTTCTTC. Translation gives CASSQAGTSGGYEQFF.

V is TRBV25-1 and J is TRBJ2-1; 14 nucleotides match TRBD2. V was clipped by 10 bases and J by 15 bases; unmatched bases: 8. Germline assignment: CDR1 MGHDK and CDR2 SYGVNS. The CDR3 consists of 12 residues. The CDR3 protein is CATRGLAGDAFF. Written as DNA, the CDR3 is TGTGCCACCCGGGGACTAGCGGGGGACGCGTTCTTC.

The CDR3 region has the DNA TGCAGCGTTGGCGGTTTGGGGGGGGGTTACAATGAGCAGTTCTTC. It codes for CSVGGLGGGYNEQFF. The gene calls are TRBV29-1 and TRBJ2-1, with 7 positions matching TRBD2. Germline-derived CDR1 and CDR2 are SQVTM and ANQGSEA. V was clipped by 4 bases and J by 4 bases; unmatched bases: 10. CDR3 size: 15 residues.

The chain carries TRBV27 and TRBJ1-2, with TRBD1 identical over 8 bases. Looked up from germline, CDR1 is MNHEY and CDR2 is SMNVEV (reference sequence). The CDR3 has 13 amino acids. Trimming removed 1 base from V and 8 bases from J; junction bases left unmatched: 3. The CDR3 sequence is CASSLLDRVGYTF. CDR3 DNA: TGTGCCAGCAGTTTATTGGACAGGGTAGGCTACACCTTC.

CDR3 protein: CASSPGSGFNYGYTF. CDR3 DNA: TGTGCCAGCAGCCCCGGTTCGGGGTTTAACTATGGCTACACCTTC. The chain carries TRBV7-6 and TRBJ1-2; no definite D call. CDR1 is SGHVS and CDR2 is FNYEAQ in the germline V gene. Trimming cost V 5 bases and J 1 base, with 14 bases left between them. CDR3 length equals 15 residues.

This chain uses TRBV2 with TRBJ2-2, with 11 bases aligning to TRBD2. The CDR3 sequence is 17 residues long. Germline V gene lookup returns CDR1 SNHLY and CDR2 FYNNEI. V was clipped by 3 bases and J by 2 bases; unmatched bases: 5. CDR3 bases: TGTGCCAGCAGTGAGGCCCTAGCGGGGGGTAACACCGGGGAGCTGTTTTTT. Amino acid sequence: CASSEALAGGNTGELFF.

This chain connects TRBV5-6 to TRBJ2-1; weak D call: TRBD2 (6 bases). Between the trimmed V and J ends, which lost 2 bases and 7 bases, there was a span of 7 bases. CDR1 and CDR2 from the germline V gene are SGHDT and YYEEEE. This CDR3 has 12 amino acids. CDR3: CASSFGGNEQFF. The CDR3 DNA follows: TGTGCCAGCAGCTTTGGGGGGAATGAGCAGTTCTTC.

The rearrangement uses TRBV6-1 and TRBJ2-7, with 7 nucleotides matching TRBD2. This CDR3 has 14 amino acids. Germline V gene data show CDR1 as MNHNS and CDR2 as SASEGT. The J segment lost 0 bases and the V segment lost 3 bases, leaving 2 bases of the junction unmatched. The CDR3 DNA reads as TGTGCCAGCAGTGACCTAGCGGTCTCCTACGAGCAGTACTTC. Translating it yields CASSDLAVSYEQYF.

V is TRBV5-6 and J is TRBJ1-2; 7 bases fit TRBD1. The V segment lost 0 bases and the J segment 4 bases; nucleotides outside the gene matches: 6. From germline, CDR1 is SGHDT and CDR2 YYEEEE. The CDR3 contains 15 residues. This CDR3 is CASSLGTGTIYGYTF. CDR3 sequence (DNA): TGTGCCAGCAGCTTGGGGACAGGAACTATCTATGGCTACACCTTC. Looking up the rest from reference TRBV5-6 and TRBJ1-2 gives the full variable domain: DAGVTQSPTHLIKTRGQQVTLRCSPKSGHDTVSWYQQALGQGPQFIFQYYEEEERQRGNFPDRFSGHQFPNYSSELNVNALLLGDSALYLCASSLGTGTIYGYTFGSGTRLTVV.

The genes are TRBV7-6 and TRBJ1-3, with TRBD1 matching over 7 bases. Germline CDR1 SGHVS, CDR2 FNYEAQ. The length of the CDR3 is 16 residues. Trimming removed 5 bases from V and 0 bases from J; junction bases left unmatched: 7. In DNA, the CDR3 is TGTGCCAGCAGCCTGCAGACAGGGACCTCTGGAAACACCATATATTTT. It codes for CASSLQTGTSGNTIYF.

The chain is built from TRBV11-2 and TRBJ2-2; D perhaps matches TRBD1 (6 bases). Trimming left V 3 bases short and J 4 bases short, with 12 bases between. Germline V gene sequence: CDR1 SGHAT, CDR2 FQNNGV. The length of the CDR3 is 15 residues. The CDR3 DNA is TGTGCCAGCAGCTTCGGGGACATGGGCACCGGGGAGCTGTTTTTT. This codes for CASSFGDMGTGELFF.

This clone came up a few times. The CDR3, as DNA: TGTGCCAGCCGCCAGACGACAGGGGGCGTCTTGGGTTACACCTTC. Amino acids: CASRQTTGGVLGYTF. The chain carries TRBV2 and TRBJ1-2; 10 bases are a match to TRBD1. CDR3 size: 15 residues. J was trimmed by 11 bases and V by 8 bases; bases with no gene match: 17. Germline loops: CDR1 SNHLY, CDR2 FYNNEI.

The chain couples TRBV5-1 to TRBJ2-7; 8 bases fit TRBD1. Germline V lookup: CDR1 SGHRS, CDR2 YFSETQ. This CDR3 has 16 residues. V shed 1 base and J 4 bases; nucleotides not matched to a gene: 10. The chain's CDR3 is CASSLRSGTGVYEQYF. For the CDR3, the DNA is TGCGCCAGCAGCTTGCGTTCGGGGACAGGCGTTTACGAGCAGTACTTC.

The sample holds a few counts of this clone. The chain has TRBV6-1 and TRBJ1-3; 9 bases are a match to TRBD1. V gave up 10 bases and J gave up 0 bases; unmatched junction bases: 1. Per the germline V gene, CDR1 is MNHNS and CDR2 is SASEGT. The CDR3 runs to 13 residues. CDR3 in DNA: TGTGCCAACAGGGGGCACTCTGGAAACACCATATATTTT. Protein: CANRGHSGNTIYF.

This clone came up a few times. The rearrangement joins TRBV29-1 to TRBJ1-2, with 8 bases aligning to TRBD1. Germline V gene data show CDR1 as SQVTM and CDR2 as ANQGSEA. The junction had 6 bases not matched to a gene; V was cut back by 5 bases and J by 4 bases. The CDR3 runs to 13 residues. CDR3 amino acids: CSVSYGQGYGYTF. The CDR3 DNA follows: TGCAGCGTTTCCTATGGACAGGGCTATGGCTACACCTTC.

The chain links TRBV7-2 to TRBJ2-1; 8 nucleotides line up with TRBD2. The CDR3 length is 14 residues. CDR1 SGHTA and CDR2 FQGNSA come from the germline V gene. V gave up 2 bases and J gave up 5 bases; unmatched junction bases: 2. The CDR3 nucleotides are TGTGCCAGCAGCTTATTACTAGCGGACAATGAGCAGTTCTTC. This gives the protein CASSLLLADNEQFF. The full variable domain, with the rest looked up from reference TRBV7-2 and TRBJ2-1, is GAGVSQSPSNKVTEKGKDVELRCDPISGHTALYWYRQSLGQGLEFLIYFQGNSAPDKSGLPSDRFSAERTGGSVSTLTIQRTQQEDSAVYLCASSLLLADNEQFFGPGTRLTVL.

The chain recombines TRBV5-1 with TRBJ2-3; TRBD2 matches at 7 bases. The V and J ends lost 0 bases and 0 bases, in that order; junction bases with no gene match: 4. CDR3 size: 16 residues. CDR1 is SGHRS and CDR2 is YFSETQ in the germline V gene. The CDR3 nucleotides read TGCGCCAGCAGCTTGGGTGTTAGCGGGAGCACAGATACGCAGTATTTT. Its protein product is CASSLGVSGSTDTQYF.

This chain joins TRBV6-1 and TRBJ1-1; tentative D call: TRBD1 (6 bases). This CDR3 contains 13 residues. V lost 2 bases and J lost 10, with 14 bases in between. CDR1 is MNHNS and CDR2 is SASEGT in the germline V gene. The CDR3: CASSEWRGGRAFF. The CDR3 nucleotides are TGTGCCAGCAGTGAATGGCGTGGGGGCCGAGCTTTCTTT.

This clone occurred a few times. The chain has TRBV6-4 and TRBJ2-7; a weak D match, TRBD1 (6 bases). CDR3 size: 15 residues. The V end lost 2 bases, the J end lost 2 bases, and 13 bases lay between the germline ends. Germline V gene sequence: CDR1 MRHNA, CDR2 SNTAGT. The CDR3 DNA is TGTGCCAGCAGTGACGCAAAACGGGACACCTACGAGCAGTACTTC. Amino acids: CASSDAKRDTYEQYF.

The gene calls are TRBV6-5 and TRBJ1-1, with 7 bases that match TRBD1. Germline values: CDR1 MNHEY, CDR2 SVGAGI. After removal of 5 bases from V and 10 bases from J, the junction contained 10 bases not matched to a gene. This CDR3 spans 13 amino acids. In DNA form, the CDR3 reads TGTGCCAGCAGTGAAGGGGGCGAGGGTCGAGCTTTCTTT. Protein sequence: CASSEGGEGRAFF.

The chain is built from TRBV7-9 and TRBJ2-3; 9 nucleotides match TRBD1. Germline CDR1 reads SEHNR; CDR2 reads FQNEAQ (reference sequence). This CDR3 is 16 amino acids long. Germline trimming cut 1 base from V and 5 bases from J; bases unmatched to any gene: 7. For the CDR3, the DNA is TGTGCCAGCAGCTTAGGGGACAGGGACGGGAGAGATACGCAGTATTTT. Translated, it gives CASSLGDRDGRDTQYF.

The chain employs TRBV5-1 and TRBJ1-1, with 8 bases fitting TRBD1. Germline assignment: CDR1 SGHRS and CDR2 YFSETQ. CDR3 length: 15 residues. The V and J ends lost 2 bases and 2 bases, in that order; junction bases with no gene match: 5. For the CDR3, the DNA is TGCGCCAGCAGCTTTACAGGGGGAAGAAACACTGAAGCTTTCTTT. This sequence encodes CASSFTGGRNTEAFF.

This clone occurred once. The gene calls are TRBV6-5 and TRBJ1-1; 9 nucleotides align to TRBD1. The CDR3 consists of 16 residues. CDR1 and CDR2 (germline): MNHEY, SVGAGI. Trimming took 2 bases from V and 4 from J; bases not matched to a gene: 8. For the CDR3, the DNA is TGTGCCAGCAGTTACGCCGGGACAGGGCCGGGCACTGAAGCTTTCTTT. Residues: CASSYAGTGPGTEAFF.

The V and J genes are TRBV5-4 and TRBJ2-5, with a tentative D call TRBD1 (6 bases). Trimming removed 3 bases from V and 2 bases from J, with 14 bases in between. Germline V CDR1 and CDR2: SGHNT, YYREEE (reference sequence). The CDR3 is 15 amino acids. CDR3 residues: CASSSARTEQETQYF. CDR3 sequence (DNA): TGTGCCAGCAGCTCGGCAAGGACAGAGCAAGAGACCCAGTACTTC.

In nucleotides, the CDR3 is TGCGCCAGCAGCTTGGGGACAGAGGGAAACACCATATATTTT. It is translated as CASSLGTEGNTIYF. V and J are TRBV5-1 and TRBJ1-3; a possible D gene is TRBD1 (6 bases). The V and J ends lost 0 bases and 4 bases respectively, with 8 bases between them. CDR3 length: 14 amino acids. Germline V CDR1 and CDR2: SGHRS, YFSETQ.

The V call is TRBV7-9, the J call TRBJ2-3; maybe TRBD2 (5 bases). The V gene's germline CDR1 is SEHNR and CDR2 FQNEAQ (reference sequence). V gave up 0 bases and J gave up 5 bases, with 9 bases separating them. CDR3 length equals 14 residues. The CDR3 here is CASSLAGALDTQYF. The CDR3 DNA sequence: TGTGCCAGCAGCTTAGCGGGAGCGTTAGATACGCAGTATTTT.

CDR3 DNA sequence: TGTGCCAGCAGTCCCGAGACAGGGGGCGCTGAAAAACTGTTTTTT. This gives the protein CASSPETGGAEKLFF. The chain links TRBV6-5 to TRBJ1-4; TRBD1 agrees at 10 bases. CDR1 is MNHEY and CDR2 is SVGAGI in the germline V gene. The CDR3 sequence is 15 residues long. V lost 5 bases and J lost 7; bases outside the gene matches: 7.

J is TRBJ2-5 and V is TRBV7-7; 7 nucleotides match TRBD1. Germline V lookup: CDR1 SSHAT, CDR2 FNYEAQ (reference sequence). The CDR3 contains 15 residues. The J segment lost 5 bases and the V segment lost 1 base, leaving 7 bases of the junction unmatched. CDR3 sequence reads: CASSLGQGVAETQYF. The CDR3 DNA reads as TGTGCCAGCAGCTTAGGGCAGGGGGTGGCCGAGACCCAGTACTTC.